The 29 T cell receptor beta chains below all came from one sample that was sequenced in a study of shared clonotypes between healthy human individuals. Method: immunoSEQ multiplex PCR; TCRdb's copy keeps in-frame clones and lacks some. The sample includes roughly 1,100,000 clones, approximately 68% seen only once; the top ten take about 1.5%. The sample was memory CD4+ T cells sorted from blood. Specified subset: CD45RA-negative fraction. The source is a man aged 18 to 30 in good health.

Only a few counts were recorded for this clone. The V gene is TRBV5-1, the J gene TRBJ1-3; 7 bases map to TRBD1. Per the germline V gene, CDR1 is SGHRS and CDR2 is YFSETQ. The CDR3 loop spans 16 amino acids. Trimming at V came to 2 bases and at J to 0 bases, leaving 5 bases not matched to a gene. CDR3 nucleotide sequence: TGCGCCAGCAGCTTAACCACAGGGGACTCTGGAAACACCATATATTTT. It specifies CASSLTTGDSGNTIYF.

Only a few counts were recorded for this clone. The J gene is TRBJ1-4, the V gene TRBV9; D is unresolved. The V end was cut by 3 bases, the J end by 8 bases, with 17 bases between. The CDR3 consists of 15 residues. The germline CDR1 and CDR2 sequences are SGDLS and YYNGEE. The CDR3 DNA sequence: TGTGCCAGCAGCGCGTTCTTAGGAGGTGGCGAAAAACTGTTTTTT. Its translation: CASSAFLGGGEKLFF.

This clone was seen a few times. CDR3 loop: CASSLGRQNTEAFF. The DNA for the CDR3 is TGCGCCAGCAGCTTGGGGCGGCAGAACACTGAAGCTTTCTTT. The chain couples TRBV5-1 to TRBJ1-1; D unresolved. Between the trimmed V and J ends, which lost 0 bases and 1 base, there was a span of 7 bases. From germline, CDR1 is SGHRS and CDR2 YFSETQ. The CDR3 is 14 residues long.

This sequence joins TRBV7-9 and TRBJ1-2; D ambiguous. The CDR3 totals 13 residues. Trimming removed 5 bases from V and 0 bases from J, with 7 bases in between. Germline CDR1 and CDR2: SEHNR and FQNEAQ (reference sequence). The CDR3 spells CASSQGSNYGYTF. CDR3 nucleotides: TGTGCCAGCAGCCAAGGATCTAACTATGGCTACACCTTC.

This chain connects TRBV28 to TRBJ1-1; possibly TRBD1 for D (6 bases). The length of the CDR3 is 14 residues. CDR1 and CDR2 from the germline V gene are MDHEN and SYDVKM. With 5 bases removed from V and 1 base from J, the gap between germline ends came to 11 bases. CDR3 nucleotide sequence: TGTGCCAGCAGTGTCGGACAGAAGAACACTGAAGCTTTCTTT. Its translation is CASSVGQKNTEAFF.

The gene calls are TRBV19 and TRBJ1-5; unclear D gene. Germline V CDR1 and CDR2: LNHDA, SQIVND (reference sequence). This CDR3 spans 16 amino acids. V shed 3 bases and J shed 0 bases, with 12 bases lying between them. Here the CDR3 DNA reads TGTGCCAGTAGTATCATGGACGGAACTAGCAATCAGCCCCAGCATTTT. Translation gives CASSIMDGTSNQPQHF. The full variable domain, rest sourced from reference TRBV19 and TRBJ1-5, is DGGITQSPKYLFRKEGQNVTLSCEQNLNHDAMYWYRQDPGQGLRLIYYSQIVNDFQKGDIAEGYSVSREKKESFPLTVTSAQKNPTAFYLCASSIMDGTSNQPQHFGDGTRLSIL.

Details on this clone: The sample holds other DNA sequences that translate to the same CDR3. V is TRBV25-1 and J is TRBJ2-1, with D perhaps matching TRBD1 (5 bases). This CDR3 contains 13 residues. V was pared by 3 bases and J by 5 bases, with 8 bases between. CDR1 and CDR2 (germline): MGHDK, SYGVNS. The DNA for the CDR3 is TGTGCCAGCAGTGAGGGGCCAAACAATGAGCAGTTCTTC. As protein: CASSEGPNNEQFF.

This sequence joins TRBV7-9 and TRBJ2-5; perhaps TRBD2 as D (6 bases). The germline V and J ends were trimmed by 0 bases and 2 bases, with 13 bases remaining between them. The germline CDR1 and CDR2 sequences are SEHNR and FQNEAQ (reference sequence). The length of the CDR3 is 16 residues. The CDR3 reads CASSLAWGEAQETQYF. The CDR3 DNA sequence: TGTGCCAGCAGCTTAGCGTGGGGGGAGGCGCAAGAGACCCAGTACTTC. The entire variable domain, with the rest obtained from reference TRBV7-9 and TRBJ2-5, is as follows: DTGVSQNPRHKITKRGQNVTFRCDPISEHNRLYWYRQTLGQGPEFLTYFQNEAQLEKSRLLSDRFSAERPKGSFSTLEIQRTEQGDSAMYLCASSLAWGEAQETQYFGPGTRLLVL.

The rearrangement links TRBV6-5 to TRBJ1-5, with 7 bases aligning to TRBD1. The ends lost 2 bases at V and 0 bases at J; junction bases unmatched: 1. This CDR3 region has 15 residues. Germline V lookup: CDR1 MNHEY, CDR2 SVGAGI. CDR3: CASSYQGDSNQPQHF. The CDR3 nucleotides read TGTGCCAGCAGTTACCAGGGGGATAGCAATCAGCCCCAGCATTTT.

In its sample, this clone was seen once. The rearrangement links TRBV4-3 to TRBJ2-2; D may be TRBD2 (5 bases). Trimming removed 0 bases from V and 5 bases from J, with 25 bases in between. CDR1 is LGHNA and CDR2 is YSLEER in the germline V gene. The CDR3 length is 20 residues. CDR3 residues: CASSQDVSRSPRRQTGELFF. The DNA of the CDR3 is TGCGCCAGCAGCCAAGATGTTTCCAGGTCACCTAGGAGGCAAACCGGGGAGCTGTTTTTT.

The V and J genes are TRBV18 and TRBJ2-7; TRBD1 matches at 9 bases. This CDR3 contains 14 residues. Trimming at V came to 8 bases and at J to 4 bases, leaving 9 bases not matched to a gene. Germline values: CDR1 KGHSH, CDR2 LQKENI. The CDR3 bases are TGTGCCAGCGCCACTGGGACAGGGTGGTACGAGCAGTACTTC. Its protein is CASATGTGWYEQYF.

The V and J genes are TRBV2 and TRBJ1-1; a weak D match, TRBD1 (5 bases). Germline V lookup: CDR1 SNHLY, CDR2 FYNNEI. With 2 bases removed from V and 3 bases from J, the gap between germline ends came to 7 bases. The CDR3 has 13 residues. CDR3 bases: TGTGCCAGCAGTGAAAGGGGTGACACTGAAGCTTTCTTT. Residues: CASSERGDTEAFF.

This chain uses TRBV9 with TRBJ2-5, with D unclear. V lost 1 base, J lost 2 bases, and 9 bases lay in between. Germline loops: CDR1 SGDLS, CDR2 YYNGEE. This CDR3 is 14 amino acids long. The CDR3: CASSVMGSQETQYF. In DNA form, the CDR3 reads TGTGCCAGCAGCGTAATGGGTTCGCAAGAGACCCAGTACTTC.

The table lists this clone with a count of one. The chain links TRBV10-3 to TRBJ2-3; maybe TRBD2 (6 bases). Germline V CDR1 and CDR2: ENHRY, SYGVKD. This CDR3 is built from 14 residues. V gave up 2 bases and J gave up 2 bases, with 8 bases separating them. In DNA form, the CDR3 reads TGTGCCATCAGTGAGGGGGGGAACACAGATACGCAGTATTTT. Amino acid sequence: CAISEGGNTDTQYF.

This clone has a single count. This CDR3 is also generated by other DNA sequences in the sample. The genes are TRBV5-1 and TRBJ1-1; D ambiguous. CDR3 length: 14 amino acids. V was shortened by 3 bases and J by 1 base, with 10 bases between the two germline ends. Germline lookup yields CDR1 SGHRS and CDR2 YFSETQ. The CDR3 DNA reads TGCGCCAGCAGCTCCCGAACCGCGAACACTGAAGCTTTCTTT. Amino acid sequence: CASSSRTANTEAFF.

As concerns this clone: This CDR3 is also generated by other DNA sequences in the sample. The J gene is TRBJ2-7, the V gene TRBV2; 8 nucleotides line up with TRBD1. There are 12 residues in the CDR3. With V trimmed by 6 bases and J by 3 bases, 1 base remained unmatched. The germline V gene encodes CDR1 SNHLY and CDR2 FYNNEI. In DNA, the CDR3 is TGTGCCAGCAGAACAGGGGGCTACGAGCAGTACTTC. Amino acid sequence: CASRTGGYEQYF.

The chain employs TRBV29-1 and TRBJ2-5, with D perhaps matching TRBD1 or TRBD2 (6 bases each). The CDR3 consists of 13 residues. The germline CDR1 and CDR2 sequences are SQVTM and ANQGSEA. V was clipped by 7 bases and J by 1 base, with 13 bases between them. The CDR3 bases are TGCAGCGCTACAAGGGGGGCCCAAGAGACCCAGTACTTC. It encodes CSATRGAQETQYF.

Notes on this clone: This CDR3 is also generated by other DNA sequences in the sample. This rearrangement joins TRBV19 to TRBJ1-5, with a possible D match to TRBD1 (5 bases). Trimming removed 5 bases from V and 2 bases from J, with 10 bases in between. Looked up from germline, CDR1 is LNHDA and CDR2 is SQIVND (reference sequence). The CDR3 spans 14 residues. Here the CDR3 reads CASSPQTGNQPQHF. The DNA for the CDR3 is TGTGCCAGTAGTCCCCAGACAGGCAATCAGCCCCAGCATTTT.

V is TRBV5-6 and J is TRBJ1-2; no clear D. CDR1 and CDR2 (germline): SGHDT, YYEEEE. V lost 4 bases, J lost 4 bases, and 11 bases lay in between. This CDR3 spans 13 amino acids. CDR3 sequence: CASSPGYSYGYTF. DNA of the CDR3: TGTGCCAGCAGCCCAGGCTACTCCTATGGCTACACCTTC.

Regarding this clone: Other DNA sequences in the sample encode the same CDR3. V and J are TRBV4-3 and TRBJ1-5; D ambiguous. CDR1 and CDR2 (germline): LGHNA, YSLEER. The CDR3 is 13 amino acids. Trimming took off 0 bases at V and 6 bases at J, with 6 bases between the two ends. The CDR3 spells CASSQDFLQPQHF. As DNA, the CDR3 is TGCGCCAGCAGCCAAGATTTCCTTCAGCCCCAGCATTTT.

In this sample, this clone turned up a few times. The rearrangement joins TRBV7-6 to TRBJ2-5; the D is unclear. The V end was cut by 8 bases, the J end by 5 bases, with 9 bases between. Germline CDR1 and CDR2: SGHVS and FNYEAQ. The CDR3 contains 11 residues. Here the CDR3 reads CASASEETQYF. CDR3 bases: TGTGCCAGCGCCAGCGAGGAGACCCAGTACTTC.

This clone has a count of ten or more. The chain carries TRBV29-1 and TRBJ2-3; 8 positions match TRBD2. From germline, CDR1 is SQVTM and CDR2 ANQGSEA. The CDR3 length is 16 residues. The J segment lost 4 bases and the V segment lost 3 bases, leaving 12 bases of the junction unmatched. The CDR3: CSVDSLPGREADTQYF. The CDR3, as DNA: TGCAGCGTTGATAGTCTCCCGGGGCGGGAGGCAGATACGCAGTATTTT.

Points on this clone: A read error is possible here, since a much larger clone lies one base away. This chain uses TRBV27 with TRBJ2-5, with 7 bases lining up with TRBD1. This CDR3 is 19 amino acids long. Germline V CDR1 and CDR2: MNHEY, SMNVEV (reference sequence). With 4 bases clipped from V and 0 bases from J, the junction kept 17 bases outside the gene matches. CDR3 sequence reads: CASSSVYLRQGSHQETQYF. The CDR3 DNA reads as TGTGCCAGCAGTTCCGTATACCTCCGACAGGGTAGTCACCAAGAGACCCAGTACTTC.

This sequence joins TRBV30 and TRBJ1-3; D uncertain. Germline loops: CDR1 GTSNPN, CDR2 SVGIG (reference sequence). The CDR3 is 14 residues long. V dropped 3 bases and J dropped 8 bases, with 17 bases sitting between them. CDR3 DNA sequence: TGTGCCTGGAGCTTAAGCCCCCAGAAGGACACCATATATTTT. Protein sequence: CAWSLSPQKDTIYF.

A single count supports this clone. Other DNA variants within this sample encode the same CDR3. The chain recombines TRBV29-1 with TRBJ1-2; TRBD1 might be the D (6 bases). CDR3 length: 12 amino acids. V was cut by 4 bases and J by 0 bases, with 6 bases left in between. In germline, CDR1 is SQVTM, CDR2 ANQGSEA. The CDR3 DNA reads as TGCAGCGTTGCAGGGGCTAACTATGGCTACACCTTC. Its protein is CSVAGANYGYTF.

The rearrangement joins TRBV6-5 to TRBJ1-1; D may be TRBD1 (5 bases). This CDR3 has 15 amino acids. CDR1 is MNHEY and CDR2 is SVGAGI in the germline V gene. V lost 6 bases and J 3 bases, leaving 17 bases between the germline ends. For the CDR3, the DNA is TGTGCCAGCAGATTAAAACCGGGACCGCACACTGAAGCTTTCTTT. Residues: CASRLKPGPHTEAFF.

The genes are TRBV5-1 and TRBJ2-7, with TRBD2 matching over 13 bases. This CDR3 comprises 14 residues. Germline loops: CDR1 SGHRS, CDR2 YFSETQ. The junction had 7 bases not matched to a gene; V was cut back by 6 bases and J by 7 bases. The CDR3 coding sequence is TGCGCCAGCATGAGCGGACTAGCGGGAGAAGAGCAGTACTTC. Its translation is CASMSGLAGEEQYF.

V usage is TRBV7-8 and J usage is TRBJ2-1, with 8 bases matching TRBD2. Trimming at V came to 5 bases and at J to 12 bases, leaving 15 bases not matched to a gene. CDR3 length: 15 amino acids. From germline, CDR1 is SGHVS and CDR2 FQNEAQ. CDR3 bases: TGTGCCAGCAGCCCAAGAGGGGCCTCTAGCGGGCCGCAGTTCTTC. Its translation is CASSPRGASSGPQFF.

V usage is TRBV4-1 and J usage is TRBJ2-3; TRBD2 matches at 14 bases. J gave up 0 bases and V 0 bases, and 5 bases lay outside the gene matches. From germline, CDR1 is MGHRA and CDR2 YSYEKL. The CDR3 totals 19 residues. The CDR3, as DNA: TGCGCCAGCAGCCAAGAAAAGACTAGCGGGAGGGCTAGCACAGATACGCAGTATTTT. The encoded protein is CASSQEKTSGRASTDTQYF.